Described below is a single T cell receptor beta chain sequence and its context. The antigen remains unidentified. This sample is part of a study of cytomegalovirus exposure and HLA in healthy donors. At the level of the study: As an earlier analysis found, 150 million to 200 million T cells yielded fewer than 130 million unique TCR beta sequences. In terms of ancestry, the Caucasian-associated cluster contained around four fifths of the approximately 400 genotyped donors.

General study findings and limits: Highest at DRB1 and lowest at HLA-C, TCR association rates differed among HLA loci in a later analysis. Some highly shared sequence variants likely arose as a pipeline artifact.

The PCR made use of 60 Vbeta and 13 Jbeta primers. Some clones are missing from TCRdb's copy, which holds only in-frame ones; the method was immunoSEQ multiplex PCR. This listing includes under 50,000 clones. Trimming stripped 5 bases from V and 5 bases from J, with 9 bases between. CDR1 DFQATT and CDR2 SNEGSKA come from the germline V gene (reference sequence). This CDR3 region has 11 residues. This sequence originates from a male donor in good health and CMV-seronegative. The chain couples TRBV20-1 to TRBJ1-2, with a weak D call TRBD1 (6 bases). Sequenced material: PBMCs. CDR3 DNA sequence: TGCAGTGCTTTACAGGGATATGGCTACACCTTC. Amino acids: CSALQGYGYTF.